This passage covers 32 T cell receptor beta chains from one sample sequenced in a study of T cells in Graves' hyperthyroidism and ophthalmopathy. Using RNA transcripts as the source, TCR beta CDR3 regions were amplified. The study used the HTBI primer set for a first-round RT-PCR of the TCR CDR3. TCRdb reprocessed the multiplex PCR reads with MiXCR, giving one entry per CDR3 protein. The sample lists about 210,000 distinct CDR3 sequences; 15% to 20% were seen once. Sequencing was carried out using blood. The receptors originated from a middle-aged man with Graves' hyperthyroidism.

The chain is built from TRBV19 and TRBJ2-7, with 7 bases that match TRBD1. Per germline, CDR1 LNHDA and CDR2 SQIVND (reference sequence). The CDR3 is 15 amino acids. After removal of 6 bases from V and 3 bases from J, the junction contained 11 bases not matched to a gene. The CDR3 sequence: CASRELDRSYYEQYF. CDR3 DNA sequence: TGTGCCAGTAGGGAATTGGACAGGTCCTACTACGAGCAGTACTTC.

A few counts support this clonotype. The V gene is TRBV3-1, the J gene TRBJ2-3; D call uncertain. This CDR3 comprises 14 residues. The germline CDR1 and CDR2 sequences are LGHDT and YNNKEL (reference sequence). V lost 1 base to trimming and J lost 2 bases, with 7 bases between them. CDR3 nucleotide sequence: TGTGCCAGCAGCCAAGTTTGGATCACAGATACGCAGTATTTT. It translates to CASSQVWITDTQYF.

This clonotype turned up a few times. V is TRBV5-1 and J is TRBJ2-2; D possibly corresponds to TRBD1 (6 bases). CDR3 length equals 16 residues. V was clipped by 4 bases and J by 0 bases, with 13 bases between them. In germline, CDR1 is SGHRS, CDR2 YFSETQ. The CDR3 coding sequence is TGCGCCAGCAGCCTAAGGACAGTCTCGAACACCGGGGAGCTGTTTTTT. Its protein is CASSLRTVSNTGELFF.

The chain joins TRBV27 to TRBJ2-3, with TRBD2 identical over 8 bases. Germline CDR1 is MNHEY and CDR2 is SMNVEV (reference sequence). The CDR3 totals 16 residues. V was clipped by 3 bases and J by 1 base; unmatched bases: 6. Here the CDR3 DNA reads TGTGCCAGCAGTTTTCGAGCGGGAGTTCGCACAGATACGCAGTATTTT. This sequence encodes CASSFRAGVRTDTQYF.

This clonotype was seen at least ten times. The V and J genes are TRBV12-3 or TRBV12-4 and TRBJ2-2, with a weak D call TRBD1 (6 bases). The CDR3 has 16 residues. Trimming removed 4 bases at V and 0 bases at J, with 12 bases between. CDR3 in DNA: TGTGCCAGCAGTTCCTACAGGGCCCCGAACACCGGGGAGCTGTTTTTT. Protein sequence: CASSSYRAPNTGELFF.

The table lists this clonotype with a few counts. The chain uses TRBV7-9 and TRBJ2-6, with D possibly being TRBD1 (7 bases). The V end was cut by 5 bases, the J end by 0 bases, with 17 bases between. Germline CDR1 is SEHNR and CDR2 is FQNEAQ (reference sequence). This CDR3 has 18 amino acids. CDR3 sequence (DNA): TGTGCCAGCAGCCCCAGGGGGGTCACACGCTCTGGGGCCAACGTCCTGACTTTC. As protein: CASSPRGVTRSGANVLTF.

This clonotype was counted many times. The chain links TRBV7-2 to TRBJ2-5, with D possibly matching TRBD2 (6 bases). Per germline, CDR1 SGHTA and CDR2 FQGNSA. V shed 0 bases and J shed 5 bases, with 13 bases lying between them. CDR3 length equals 15 residues. In DNA, the CDR3 is TGTGCCAGCAGCTTAGCTTTCGGGGACTTCGAGACCCAGTACTTC. Translated, it gives CASSLAFGDFETQYF.

The chain has TRBV11-2 and TRBJ2-7; 7 bases agree with TRBD2. Germline trimming cut 4 bases from V and 4 bases from J; bases unmatched to any gene: 19. The CDR3 length is 18 residues. Germline V lookup: CDR1 SGHAT, CDR2 FQNNGV. The CDR3 is CASSSLGGRGEGLYEQYF. CDR3 nucleotide sequence: TGTGCCAGCAGCTCTCTTGGCGGCCGAGGGGAGGGCCTGTACGAGCAGTACTTC. The whole variable domain, filled in from reference TRBV11-2 and TRBJ2-7, reads EAGVAQSPRYKIIEKRQSVAFWCNPISGHATLYWYQQILGQGPKLLIQFQNNGVVDDSQLPKDRFSAERLKGVDSTLKIQPAKLEDSAVYLCASSSLGGRGEGLYEQYFGPGTRLTVT.

The chain has TRBV5-1 and TRBJ2-7, with 9 bases identical to TRBD1. This CDR3 is built from 16 residues. CDR1 is SGHRS, CDR2 YFSETQ, per germline. With 4 bases clipped from V and 4 bases from J, the junction kept 12 bases outside the gene matches. CDR3 protein: CASSPGAGQGSYEQYF. CDR3 nucleotides: TGCGCCAGCAGCCCGGGGGCGGGACAGGGTTCTTACGAGCAGTACTTC.

This clonotype was seen at least ten times. J is TRBJ2-7 and V is TRBV6-2 or TRBV6-3, with TRBD1 identical over 10 bases. Germline CDR1 is MNHEY and CDR2 is SVGEGT. This CDR3 is 14 amino acids long. J was trimmed by 3 bases and V by 6 bases; bases with no gene match: 5. This chain's CDR3 is CASRSGQGVYEQYF. In nucleotides, the CDR3 is TGTGCCAGCAGATCTGGACAGGGGGTCTACGAGCAGTACTTC.

The chain joins TRBV5-1 to TRBJ1-1, with 11 positions matching TRBD1. J was trimmed by 5 bases and V by 5 bases; bases with no gene match: 5. Germline assignment: CDR1 SGHRS and CDR2 YFSETQ. The CDR3 length is 14 residues. This CDR3 reads CASRRGQGATEAFF. CDR3 sequence (DNA): TGCGCCAGCAGGCGAGGACAGGGGGCTACTGAAGCTTTCTTT. Combining the CDR3 with reference TRBV5-1 and TRBJ1-1 gives the whole variable domain KAGVTQTPRYLIKTRGQQVTLSCSPISGHRSVSWYQQTPGQGLQFLFEYFSETQRNKGNFPGRFSGRQFSNSRSEMNVSTLELGDSALYLCASRRGQGATEAFFGQGTRLTVV.

Many counts were recorded for this clonotype. The chain is built from TRBV3-1 and TRBJ1-2; D is unclear. V lost 2 bases, J lost 8 bases, and 18 bases lay in between. The CDR3 length is 15 residues. CDR1 LGHDT and CDR2 YNNKEL come from the germline V gene (reference sequence). CDR3 region: CASSQSMTDVSGYTF. The CDR3, as DNA: TGTGCCAGCAGCCAAAGCATGACGGACGTTAGCGGCTACACCTTC.

V and J are TRBV7-9 and TRBJ2-1, with D uncertain. This CDR3 has 14 residues. V lost 3 bases to trimming and J lost 5 bases, with 11 bases between them. In germline, CDR1 is SEHNR, CDR2 FQNEAQ (reference sequence). CDR3 nucleotide sequence: TGTGCCAGCAGCTTGTACTACACAGACAATGAGCAGTTCTTC. Protein product: CASSLYYTDNEQFF.

This clonotype was counted many times. The rearrangement joins TRBV11-2 to TRBJ2-7, with D possibly matching TRBD1 (6 bases). The V end lost 1 base, the J end lost 0 bases, and 10 bases lay between the germline ends. Germline CDR1 reads SGHAT; CDR2 reads FQNNGV. The CDR3 spans 15 residues. The CDR3 sequence is CASSLAGAGSYEQYF. In nucleotides, the CDR3 is TGTGCCAGCAGCTTAGCAGGGGCAGGCTCCTACGAGCAGTACTTC. The entire variable domain, with the rest obtained from reference TRBV11-2 and TRBJ2-7, is as follows: EAGVAQSPRYKIIEKRQSVAFWCNPISGHATLYWYQQILGQGPKLLIQFQNNGVVDDSQLPKDRFSAERLKGVDSTLKIQPAKLEDSAVYLCASSLAGAGSYEQYFGPGTRLTVT.

This clonotype was seen a handful of times. The genes are TRBV10-2 and TRBJ2-3; TRBD2 might be the D (5 bases). The germline CDR1 and CDR2 sequences are WSHSY and SAAADI. The length of the CDR3 is 15 residues. V lost 2 bases, J lost 3 bases, and 12 bases lay in between. CDR3 loop: CASSESLAGTDTQYF. CDR3 DNA sequence: TGCGCCAGCAGTGAGAGCCTAGCCGGGACAGATACGCAGTATTTT.

Ten or more counts support this clonotype. The chain uses TRBV28 and TRBJ1-3; D unclear. V was clipped by 3 bases and J by 4 bases, with 4 bases between them. The CDR3 has 12 amino acids. The germline CDR1 and CDR2 sequences are MDHEN and SYDVKM. The CDR3 sequence is CASSLRGNTIYF. The CDR3, as DNA: TGTGCCAGCAGTTTGAGGGGAAACACCATATATTTT. Drawing the rest from reference TRBV28 and TRBJ1-3, the complete variable domain is DVKVTQSSRYLVKRTGEKVFLECVQDMDHENMFWYRQDPGLGLRLIYFSYDVKMKEKGDIPEGYSVSREKKERFSLILESASTNQTSMYLCASSLRGNTIYFGEGSWLTVV.

This clonotype was counted at least ten times. The DNA of the CDR3 is TGTGCCAGCAGTAGAACAGGGAGCTCCTACGAGCAGTACTTC. As protein: CASSRTGSSYEQYF. The rearrangement uses TRBV6-2 or TRBV6-3 and TRBJ2-7, with D maybe TRBD1 (6 bases). Germline V lookup: CDR1 MNHEY, CDR2 SVGEGT. There are 14 residues in the CDR3. V lost 5 bases and J 0 bases, leaving 11 bases between the germline ends.

This clonotype has only a few counts. V and J are TRBV19 and TRBJ2-1; 7 bases are a match to TRBD1. This CDR3 spans 15 amino acids. V shed 5 bases, J shed 0 bases, and the junction held 4 bases outside the gene matches. The germline CDR1 and CDR2 sequences are LNHDA and SQIVND (reference sequence). CDR3 residues: CASSPWDSSYNEQFF. CDR3 bases: TGTGCCAGTAGTCCGTGGGACAGCTCCTACAATGAGCAGTTCTTC.

This clonotype came up many times. The genes are TRBV12-3 or TRBV12-4 and TRBJ1-2; perhaps TRBD1 as D (6 bases). The V end lost 5 bases, the J end lost 7 bases, and 8 bases lay between the germline ends. The CDR3 sequence is 11 residues long. The CDR3, as DNA: TGTGCCAGCAGTCAGGGGCTTGGCTACACCTTC. Translation: CASSQGLGYTF.

This clonotype was seen only a few times. The J gene is TRBJ2-3, the V gene TRBV27; the D gene could be TRBD1 or TRBD2 (6 bases each). The CDR3 sequence is 16 residues long. With 6 bases removed from V and 5 bases from J, the gap between germline ends came to 21 bases. CDR1 and CDR2 (germline): MNHEY, SMNVEV (reference sequence). CDR3 protein: CASSHRDPHGGDTQYF. The CDR3 region has the DNA TGTGCCAGCAGCCACAGGGACCCCCACGGGGGAGATACGCAGTATTTT.

The chain employs TRBV20-1 and TRBJ2-2, with 9 bases identical to TRBD2. Germline V CDR1 and CDR2: DFQATT, SNEGSKA (reference sequence). The CDR3 has 15 amino acids. The V segment lost 6 bases and the J segment 5 bases; nucleotides outside the gene matches: 10. The CDR3 reads CSAHGAGGGTGELFF. CDR3 sequence (DNA): TGCAGTGCCCATGGAGCGGGAGGAGGGACCGGGGAGCTGTTTTTT.

This clonotype was picked up a small number of times. The V and J genes are TRBV19 and TRBJ1-5, with D hard to call. The CDR3 is made up of 17 amino acids. Trimming removed 7 bases at V and 2 bases at J, with 21 bases between. Germline V lookup: CDR1 LNHDA, CDR2 SQIVND (reference sequence). The CDR3 sequence: CASTTGLTLAGNQPQHF. Here the CDR3 DNA reads TGTGCCAGTACCACTGGCTTGACCCTGGCGGGCAATCAGCCCCAGCATTTT.

This clonotype was observed at least ten times. CDR3 residues: CASSRGRDEQFF. The CDR3 DNA reads as TGCGCCAGCAGCCGCGGGAGGGATGAGCAGTTCTTC. The rearrangement uses TRBV5-1 and TRBJ2-1, with 9 bases that match TRBD2. Germline loops: CDR1 SGHRS, CDR2 YFSETQ. J gave up 8 bases and V 4 bases, and 1 base lay outside the gene matches. This CDR3 is 12 amino acids long.

This clonotype has ten or more counts. The V call is TRBV24-1, the J call TRBJ2-3, with a possible D match to TRBD1 (5 bases). Trimming removed 6 bases from V and 6 bases from J, with 12 bases in between. This CDR3 contains 13 residues. Germline CDR1 reads KGHDR; CDR2 reads SFDVKD. The CDR3 loop reads CATSQWGGDTQYF. For the CDR3, the DNA is TGTGCCACCAGTCAATGGGGCGGTGATACGCAGTATTTT.

This clonotype was observed at least ten times. V is TRBV3-1 and J is TRBJ2-1; D possibly uses TRBD1 or TRBD2 (6 bases each). The CDR3 extends over 14 amino acids. V was cut by 1 base and J by 7 bases, with 11 bases left in between. The V gene's germline CDR1 is LGHDT and CDR2 YNNKEL (reference sequence). DNA of the CDR3: TGTGCCAGCAGCCAAGTGAGGGGGGTAAATGAGCAGTTCTTC. It translates to CASSQVRGVNEQFF.

This clonotype was seen repeatedly, ten times or more. The chain uses TRBV11-3 and TRBJ2-7; TRBD2 agrees at 10 bases. V gave up 3 bases and J gave up 2 bases; unmatched junction bases: 4. The CDR3 is made up of 15 amino acids. The germline V gene encodes CDR1 SGHNT and CDR2 YENEEA. The DNA of the CDR3 is TGTGCCAGCAGCTTTACTAGCGGGATAACCTACGAGCAGTACTTC. It yields the protein CASSFTSGITYEQYF.

This clonotype was seen only a few times. The chain recombines TRBV6-1 with TRBJ1-5; D call uncertain. The CDR3 totals 14 residues. CDR1 and CDR2 from the germline V gene are MNHNS and SASEGT. Trimming left V 5 bases short and J 2 bases short, with 10 bases between. The CDR3 bases are TGTGCCAGCAGTTATGGGGAGGGCAATCAGCCCCAGCATTTT. It encodes CASSYGEGNQPQHF.

This clonotype has at least ten counts. The chain combines TRBV6-2 or TRBV6-3 with TRBJ2-1; 14 positions agree with TRBD2. Germline lookup yields CDR1 MNHEY and CDR2 SVGEGT. Trimming removed 7 bases from V and 2 bases from J; junction bases left unmatched: 13. The CDR3 is made up of 19 amino acids. Here the CDR3 reads CASKDPGLAGGLTYNEQFF. The CDR3 DNA follows: TGTGCCAGCAAAGACCCAGGACTAGCGGGAGGACTTACCTACAATGAGCAGTTCTTC.

This clonotype has a count of ten or more. V gene TRBV27 combines with J gene TRBJ2-3, with unresolved D. The CDR3 loop spans 13 amino acids. Germline V gives CDR1 MNHEY, CDR2 SMNVEV (reference sequence). The V gene lost 7 bases and the J gene lost 2 bases, with 10 bases spanning the gap. CDR3: CASTRRNTDTQYF. The CDR3 DNA sequence: TGTGCCAGCACTAGGCGGAACACAGATACGCAGTATTTT.

In regard to this clonotype: It may be a read error: a sequence one base away is much more abundant. The V gene is TRBV24-1, the J gene TRBJ1-1, with D perhaps TRBD1 (5 bases). The ends were cut back, 4 bases at V and 4 bases at J, with 15 bases in the middle. The V gene's germline CDR1 is KGHDR and CDR2 SFDVKD. The CDR3 runs to 15 residues. The CDR3 loop is CATSDSRDGGTEAFF. DNA for the CDR3: TGTGCCACCAGTGACTCCAGGGACGGGGGCACTGAAGCTTTCTTT.

This clonotype has a count of ten or more. The chain combines TRBV20-1 with TRBJ2-1; 9 nucleotides match TRBD2. CDR3 length: 13 amino acids. J was trimmed by 9 bases and V by 1 base; bases with no gene match: 4. CDR1 DFQATT and CDR2 SNEGSKA come from the germline V gene (reference sequence). The CDR3: CSARAGTSLEQFF. DNA of the CDR3: TGCAGTGCTAGAGCCGGGACTAGCCTTGAGCAGTTCTTC.

This sequence joins TRBV28 and TRBJ2-7; tentative D call: TRBD1 (5 bases). This CDR3 region has 14 residues. Deletions cut 6 bases from V and 2 bases from J, with 14 bases between. From germline, CDR1 is MDHEN and CDR2 SYDVKM. The CDR3 region is CASSQVTVPYEQYF. As DNA, the CDR3 is TGTGCCAGCAGCCAGGTGACAGTGCCCTACGAGCAGTACTTC.